Listed below are T cell receptor beta chains from one sample, sequenced in a study of blood T cell repertoires in COVID-19. The assay was immunoSEQ multiplex PCR, and TCRdb's table has in-frame clones only and misses some. The sample includes 75,000 or so clones, approximately 80% seen only once; the top ten take 4.5% to 7%. The sequencing sample was made of peripheral blood. These TCRs come from a man between 60 and 75 years old with active or convalescent COVID-19. Each CDR3 is given with its conserved first and last residue. D genes are given only for firm matches. Expanded clones get a size class; other rows say once, few or many, or leave the size out.

clone_size	v_call	d_call	j_call	cdr3_aa	cdr3_nt
NA	TRBV6-2/TRBV6-3	TRBD1	TRBJ2-5	CASSYVTGQGVRETQYF	TGTGCCAGCAGTTACGTTACGGGACAGGGGGTGAGGGAGACCCAGTACTTC
NA	TRBV7-2	TRBD1	TRBJ1-2	CASSLGQYYGYTF	TGTGCCAGCAGCCTGGGACAGTACTATGGCTACACCTTC
NA	TRBV5-6	TRBD2	TRBJ2-1	CASSSLAGGLNEQFF	TGTGCCAGCAGCTCTCTAGCGGGGGGGCTAAATGAGCAGTTCTTC
NA	TRBV12-3/TRBV12-4	TRBD1	TRBJ1-3	CASTRGQGNTIYF	TGTGCCAGCACTAGGGGACAGGGGAACACCATATATTTT
once	TRBV5-1	TRBD1	TRBJ2-1	CASSDGTGGVEQFF	TGCGCCAGCAGCGACGGGACAGGGGGCGTTGAGCAGTTCTTC
NA	TRBV6-2/TRBV6-3	NA	TRBJ2-7	CASSPGFFPSYEQYF	TGTGCCAGCAGCCCCGGTTTTTTCCCCTCCTACGAGCAGTACTTC
NA	TRBV19	NA	TRBJ1-1	CASSSAPRGNTEAFF	TGTGCCAGTAGTAGCGCCCCTCGAGGGAACACTGAAGCTTTCTTT
NA	TRBV6-5	NA	TRBJ1-2	CATGVGGVLGYTF	TGTGCCACCGGCGTGGGGGGGGTGCTTGGCTACACCTTC
NA	TRBV6-6	TRBD2	TRBJ2-1	CASSRGTSGGHYNEQFF	TGTGCCAGCAGTCGAGGGACTAGCGGGGGCCACTACAATGAGCAGTTCTTC
NA	TRBV7-3	NA	TRBJ1-5	CASSLTPTLNNQPQHF	TGTGCCAGCAGCTTAACCCCCACTCTTAACAATCAGCCCCAGCATTTT
NA	TRBV7-9	NA	TRBJ1-6	CASSLTVYNSPLHF	TGTGCCAGCAGCTTGACAGTCTATAATTCACCCCTCCACTTT
NA	TRBV2	NA	TRBJ2-7	CASSDDTYEQYF	TGTGCCAGCAGCGATGACACTTACGAGCAGTACTTC
NA	TRBV7-2	NA	TRBJ1-2	CASSLQGYGYTF	TGTGCCAGCAGCTTACAGGGCTATGGCTACACCTTC
NA	TRBV4-1	NA	TRBJ2-7	CASSQDSQGYEQYF	TGCGCCAGCAGCCAAGATTCACAGGGATACGAGCAGTACTTC
NA	TRBV3-1/TRBV3-2	TRBD2	TRBJ2-3	CASSQKVAGGDTQYF	TGTGCCAGCAGCCAAAAGGTAGCGGGGGGAGATACGCAGTATTTT
once	TRBV12-3/TRBV12-4	NA	TRBJ2-1	CASSLGGSIPFF	TGTGCCAGCAGTTTGGGCGGGTCTATTCCGTTCTTC
NA	TRBV9	TRBD1	TRBJ1-2	CASSGQGSGYTF	TGTGCCAGCAGCGGACAGGGAAGTGGCTACACCTTC
NA	TRBV7-2	NA	TRBJ1-1	CASSLKQNREAFF	TGTGCCAGCAGCTTAAAACAGAACAGGGAAGCTTTCTTT
NA	TRBV7-2	TRBD1	TRBJ2-7	CASSHGQVYEQYF	TGTGCCAGCAGCCACGGACAGGTCTACGAGCAGTACTTC
NA	TRBV7-8	NA	TRBJ1-4	CASSSGATNEKLFF	TGTGCCAGCAGCTCGGGAGCAACTAATGAAAAACTGTTTTTT
NA	TRBV10-3	NA	TRBJ1-6	CAIAPGGGKNSPLHF	TGTGCCATTGCCCCGGGGGGAGGAAAGAATTCACCCCTCCACTTT
NA	TRBV10-3	TRBD2	TRBJ2-7	CAISDLAGYEQYF	TGTGCCATCAGTGACCTAGCGGGCTACGAGCAGTACTTC
NA	TRBV20-1	TRBD2	TRBJ2-3	CSASERDRSGGTDTQYF	TGCAGTGCTAGTGAGAGGGATAGGAGCGGGGGAACAGATACGCAGTATTTT
NA	TRBV5-4	NA	TRBJ2-1	CASSRPTSDGNEQFF	TGTGCCAGCAGCCGACCGACTAGTGACGGGAATGAGCAGTTCTTC
NA	TRBV5-6	TRBD1	TRBJ1-1	CASSLGSTRGRNTEAFF	TGTGCCAGCAGCTTGGGAAGCACCAGGGGGAGGAACACTGAAGCTTTCTTT
NA	TRBV9	TRBD2	TRBJ2-2	CASSEGGLALTGELFF	TGTGCCAGCAGCGAGGGGGGACTAGCGTTGACCGGGGAGCTGTTTTTT
NA	TRBV2	TRBD1	TRBJ1-4	CASSQGWDRNEKLFF	TGTGCCAGCAGCCAAGGGTGGGACAGAAATGAAAAACTGTTTTTT
NA	TRBV12-3/TRBV12-4	TRBD1	TRBJ1-2	CASSLGTGDGYTF	TGTGCCAGCAGTTTAGGGACAGGGGACGGCTACACCTTC
few	TRBV2	TRBD2	TRBJ2-7	CASSSRGGDDEQYF	TGTGCCAGCAGCTCCCGGGGGGGTGACGACGAGCAGTACTTC
few	TRBV7-6	NA	TRBJ1-2	CASSSTDGYTF	TGTGCCAGCAGCTCGACAGATGGCTACACCTTC
NA	TRBV5-6	TRBD2	TRBJ2-1	CASSAPPRLASYVEQFF	TGTGCCAGCAGCGCGCCTCCTCGACTAGCCAGCTATGTTGAGCAGTTCTTC
NA	TRBV7-2	TRBD1	TRBJ2-5	CASSLVRTGQETQYF	TGTGCCAGCAGCTTAGTAAGGACAGGCCAAGAGACCCAGTACTTC
NA	TRBV2	NA	TRBJ1-2	CASSEGEGYTF	TGTGCCAGCAGTGAAGGGGAGGGCTACACCTTC
NA	TRBV7-3	TRBD2	TRBJ2-3	CASSFSGDTDTQYF	TGTGCCAGCAGCTTTAGCGGGGACACAGATACGCAGTATTTT
NA	TRBV5-4	NA	TRBJ1-2	CASSPWGEGGYTF	TGTGCCAGCAGCCCTTGGGGAGAGGGTGGCTACACCTTC
NA	TRBV6-2/TRBV6-3	TRBD1	TRBJ1-5	CASSYPTGGVVLPQHF	TGTGCCAGCAGTTACCCGACAGGGGGGGTTGTTCTGCCCCAGCATTTT
NA	TRBV6-2/TRBV6-3	NA	TRBJ1-1	CASSFNLGAEAFF	TGTGCCAGCAGTTTCAACCTCGGGGCTGAAGCTTTCTTT
NA	TRBV7-8	TRBD2	TRBJ2-3	CASSPRLAGRDTQYF	TGTGCCAGCAGCCCACGACTAGCGGGAAGAGATACGCAGTATTTT
NA	TRBV4-2	NA	TRBJ1-1	CASSQGVGRNTEAFF	TGTGCCAGCAGCCAAGGGGTCGGGAGGAACACTGAAGCTTTCTTT
NA	TRBV18	TRBD1	TRBJ1-2	CASSSDRENGYTF	TGTGCCAGCTCATCGGACAGGGAAAATGGCTACACCTTC
NA	TRBV10-3	NA	TRBJ2-1	CAISLNLPGSYNEQFF	TGTGCCATCAGTTTAAACCTCCCCGGGTCCTACAATGAGCAGTTCTTC
NA	TRBV24-1	NA	TRBJ1-2	CATSRGANYGYTF	TGTGCCACCAGTCGGGGGGCGAACTATGGCTACACCTTC
NA	TRBV19	NA	TRBJ2-1	CASTATFGGQFF	TGTGCCAGTACCGCGACCTTTGGAGGGCAGTTCTTC
few	TRBV9	NA	TRBJ1-4	CASSAGQRINEKLFF	TGTGCCAGCAGCGCCGGACAGAGGATTAATGAAAAACTGTTTTTT
NA	TRBV11-1	TRBD2	TRBJ2-3	CASSSLAGESTDTQYF	TGTGCCAGCAGCTCCCTAGCGGGCGAAAGCACAGATACGCAGTATTTT
NA	TRBV6-6	NA	TRBJ1-5	CASSYPEGGQPQHF	TGTGCCAGCAGTTACCCGGAAGGCGGTCAGCCCCAGCATTTT
NA	TRBV23-1	NA	TRBJ1-2	CASSLPGRADYGYTF	TGCGCCAGCAGTCTCCCGGGCAGGGCGGACTATGGCTACACCTTC
NA	TRBV19	TRBD2	TRBJ2-7	CASSIHLAGGDEQYF	TGTGCCAGTAGTATCCATCTAGCGGGGGGTGACGAGCAGTACTTC
few	TRBV6-6	TRBD1	TRBJ2-2	CASSRTGTGGGGELFF	TGTGCCAGCAGCCGAACCGGGACAGGGGGCGGGGGGGAGCTGTTTTTT
once	TRBV3-1/TRBV3-2	TRBD2	TRBJ2-1	CASSLLAGGPAQFF	TGTGCCAGCAGCCTGCTAGCGGGGGGGCCGGCTCAGTTCTTC
few	TRBV29-1	TRBD1	TRBJ1-2	CSVEVDRAGGYTF	TGCAGCGTTGAGGTGGACAGGGCTGGCGGCTACACCTTC
few	TRBV29-1	TRBD1	TRBJ2-7	CSAEAGQVAYEQYF	TGCAGCGCTGAGGCGGGACAGGTGGCCTACGAGCAGTACTTC
NA	TRBV5-1	TRBD1	TRBJ1-2	CASSLGQGAYGYTF	TGCGCCAGCAGCTTGGGCCAGGGGGCGTATGGCTACACCTTC
NA	TRBV24-1	TRBD1	TRBJ1-5	CATSDTGTGAQPQHF	TGTGCCACCAGTGATACCGGGACAGGGGCCCAGCCCCAGCATTTT
NA	TRBV19	NA	TRBJ2-7	CASSMGGRGYEQYF	TGTGCCAGTAGTATGGGGGGGCGCGGGTACGAGCAGTACTTC
NA	TRBV6-5	TRBD2	TRBJ2-1	CASSSRSGGAFNEQFF	TGTGCCAGCAGTTCCAGGAGCGGGGGGGCTTTTAATGAGCAGTTCTTC
NA	TRBV6-5	NA	TRBJ2-7	CASSRDRGSYEQYF	TGTGCCAGCAGCCGTGACCGAGGTTCCTACGAGCAGTACTTC